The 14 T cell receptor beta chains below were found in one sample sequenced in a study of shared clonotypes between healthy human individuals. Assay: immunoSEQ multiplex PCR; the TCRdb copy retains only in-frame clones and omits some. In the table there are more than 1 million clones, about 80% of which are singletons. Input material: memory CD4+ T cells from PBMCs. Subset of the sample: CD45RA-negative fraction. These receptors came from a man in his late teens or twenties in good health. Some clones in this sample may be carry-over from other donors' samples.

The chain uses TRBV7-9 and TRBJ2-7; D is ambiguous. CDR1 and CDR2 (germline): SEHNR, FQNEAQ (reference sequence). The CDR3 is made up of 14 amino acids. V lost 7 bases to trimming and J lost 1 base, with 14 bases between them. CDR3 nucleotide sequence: TGTGCCAGCAAATCCGTGGGCGGATCCTACGAGCAGTACTTC. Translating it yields CASKSVGGSYEQYF. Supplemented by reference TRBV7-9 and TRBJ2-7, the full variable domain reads DTGVSQNPRHKITKRGQNVTFRCDPISEHNRLYWYRQTLGQGPEFLTYFQNEAQLEKSRLLSDRFSAERPKGSFSTLEIQRTEQGDSAMYLCASKSVGGSYEQYFGPGTRLTVT.

The CDR3 DNA sequence: TGTGCCAGCAGCGTAGCTGGGGGCGGTTTCCCTGGGCTTGGGCAGTTCTTC. It yields the protein CASSVAGGGFPGLGQFF. The chain recombines TRBV9 with TRBJ2-1, with a possible D match to TRBD1 (6 bases). Germline CDR1 is SGDLS and CDR2 is YYNGEE. This CDR3 region has 17 residues. Trimming pared 0 bases from V and 12 bases from J, leaving 25 bases between.

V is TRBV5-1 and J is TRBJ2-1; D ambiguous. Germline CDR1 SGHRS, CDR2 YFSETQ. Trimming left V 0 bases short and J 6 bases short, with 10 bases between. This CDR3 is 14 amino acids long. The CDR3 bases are TGCGCCAGCAGCTTGGCCCCTGGTAGCAATGAGCAGTTCTTC. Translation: CASSLAPGSNEQFF.

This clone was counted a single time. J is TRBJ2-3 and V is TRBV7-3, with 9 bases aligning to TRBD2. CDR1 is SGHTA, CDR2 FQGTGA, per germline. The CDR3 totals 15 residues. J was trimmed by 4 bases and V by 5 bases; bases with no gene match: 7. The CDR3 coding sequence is TGTGCCAGCAGCGCCCTAGCGGGACCCCCAGATACGCAGTATTTT. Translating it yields CASSALAGPPDTQYF.

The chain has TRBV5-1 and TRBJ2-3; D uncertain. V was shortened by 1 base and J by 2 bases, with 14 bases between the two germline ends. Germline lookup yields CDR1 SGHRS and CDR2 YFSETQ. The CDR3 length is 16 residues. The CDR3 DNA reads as TGCGCCAGCAGCTTGTCGGCCCATTTCGTCACAGATACGCAGTATTTT. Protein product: CASSLSAHFVTDTQYF.

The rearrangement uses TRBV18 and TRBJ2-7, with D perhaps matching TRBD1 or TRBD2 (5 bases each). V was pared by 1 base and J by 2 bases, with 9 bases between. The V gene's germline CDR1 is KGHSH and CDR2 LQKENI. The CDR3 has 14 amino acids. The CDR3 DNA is TGTGCCAGCTCACCACTGCAGGGACCCTACGAGCAGTACTTC. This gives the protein CASSPLQGPYEQYF. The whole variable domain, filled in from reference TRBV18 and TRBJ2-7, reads NAGVMQNPRHLVRRRGQEARLRCSPMKGHSHVYWYRQLPEEGLKFMVYLQKENIIDESGMPKERFSAEFPKEGPSILRIQQVVRGDSAAYFCASSPLQGPYEQYFGPGTRLTVT.

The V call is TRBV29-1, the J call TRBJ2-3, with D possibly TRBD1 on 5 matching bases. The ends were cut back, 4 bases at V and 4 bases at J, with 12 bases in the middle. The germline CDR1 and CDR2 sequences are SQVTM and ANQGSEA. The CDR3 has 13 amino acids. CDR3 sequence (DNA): TGCAGCGTTGGATGGACAAGGCCAGATACGCAGTATTTT. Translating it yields CSVGWTRPDTQYF.

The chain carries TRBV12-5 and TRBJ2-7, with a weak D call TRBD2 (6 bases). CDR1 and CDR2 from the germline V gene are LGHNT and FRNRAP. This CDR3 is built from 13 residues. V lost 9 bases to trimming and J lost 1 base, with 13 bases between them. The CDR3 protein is CARIGTSSYEQYF. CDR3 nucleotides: TGTGCTAGGATAGGGACTTCATCCTACGAGCAGTACTTC.

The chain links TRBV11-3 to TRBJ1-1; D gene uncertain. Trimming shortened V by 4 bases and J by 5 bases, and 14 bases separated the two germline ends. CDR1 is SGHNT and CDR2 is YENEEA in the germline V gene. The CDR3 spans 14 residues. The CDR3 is CASSSLPTGTEAFF. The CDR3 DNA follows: TGTGCCAGCAGCTCCCTGCCGACGGGTACTGAAGCTTTCTTT.

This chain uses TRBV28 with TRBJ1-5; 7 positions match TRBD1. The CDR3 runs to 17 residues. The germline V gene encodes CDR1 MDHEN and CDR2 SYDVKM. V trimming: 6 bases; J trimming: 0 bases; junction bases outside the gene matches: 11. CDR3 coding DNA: TGTGCCAGCAGCTTCACAGGGGTGGCCCATAGCAATCAGCCCCAGCATTTT. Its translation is CASSFTGVAHSNQPQHF.

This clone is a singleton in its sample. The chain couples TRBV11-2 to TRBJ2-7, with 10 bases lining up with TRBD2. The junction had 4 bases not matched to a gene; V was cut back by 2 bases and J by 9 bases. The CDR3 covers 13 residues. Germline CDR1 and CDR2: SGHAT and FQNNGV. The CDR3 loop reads CASSLQREGLQYF. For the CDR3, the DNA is TGTGCCAGCAGCTTACAGCGGGAGGGCCTGCAGTACTTC.

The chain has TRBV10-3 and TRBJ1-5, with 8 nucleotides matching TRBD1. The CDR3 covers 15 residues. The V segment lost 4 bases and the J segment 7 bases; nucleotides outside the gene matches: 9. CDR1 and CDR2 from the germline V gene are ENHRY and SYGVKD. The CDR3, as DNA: TGTGCCATCAGTGTAAGACAGGGGCTTGGACAGCCCCAGCATTTT. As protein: CAISVRQGLGQPQHF.

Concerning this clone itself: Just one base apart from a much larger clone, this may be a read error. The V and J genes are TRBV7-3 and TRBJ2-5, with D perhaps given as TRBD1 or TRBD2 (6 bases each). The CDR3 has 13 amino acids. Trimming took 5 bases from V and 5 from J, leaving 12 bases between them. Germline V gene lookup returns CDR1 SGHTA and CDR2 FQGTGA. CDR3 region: CASSRGRGETQYF. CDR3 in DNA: TGTGCCAGCAGCCGGGGGCGCGGGGAGACCCAGTACTTC.

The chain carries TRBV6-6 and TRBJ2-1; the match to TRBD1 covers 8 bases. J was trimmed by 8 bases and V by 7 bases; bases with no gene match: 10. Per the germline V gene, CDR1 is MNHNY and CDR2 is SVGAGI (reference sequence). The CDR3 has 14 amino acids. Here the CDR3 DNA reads TGTGCCAGCAAATCACGGCAGGGGGCGGATGAGCAGTTCTTC. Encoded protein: CASKSRQGADEQFF.